A selection of T cell receptor beta chains follows, all from one sample in a study of cytomegalovirus exposure and HLA in healthy donors. Profiled with immunoSEQ multiplex PCR; TCRdb holds only in-frame clones, not every one. The data show around 160,000 clones, 75% seen once. Sequenced material: PBMCs. The receptors come from a male donor in good health and CMV-seronegative. The CDR3 runs from the conserved cysteine through the conserved F or W. Fields, in order: CDR3 length, D gene, V gene, J gene, CDR3 protein, CDR3 DNA. The D gene is left open where the match is weak.

>13|-|TRBV19|TRBJ1-5
CASSIEAGQPQHF
TGTGCCAGTAGTATTGAAGCAGGACAGCCCCAGCATTTT
>16|TRBD2|TRBV7-2|TRBJ2-2
CASRAPGLAGAGELFF
TGTGCCAGCAGGGCTCCGGGACTAGCGGGAGCCGGGGAGCTGTTTTTT
>15|TRBD2|TRBV9|TRBJ2-5
CASSAGLAGGETQYF
TGTGCCAGCAGCGCCGGACTAGCGGGGGGGGAGACCCAGTACTTC
>15|-|TRBV7-2|TRBJ1-5
CASSLGPGDNQPQHF
TGTGCCAGCAGCTTAGGTCCAGGGGATAATCAGCCCCAGCATTTT
>13|TRBD1|TRBV14|TRBJ2-7
CASRLQGSYEQYF
TGTGCCAGCAGGTTACAGGGGTCCTACGAGCAGTACTTC
>16|TRBD1|TRBV7-9|TRBJ1-2
CASSRVGTGSNYGYTF
TGTGCCAGCAGCCGGGTCGGGACAGGGAGTAACTATGGCTACACCTTC
>15|TRBD2|TRBV27|TRBJ2-7
CASSLGGRASYEQYF
TGTGCCAGCAGTTTAGGCGGGAGGGCCTCCTACGAGCAGTACTTC
>13|TRBD1|TRBV30|TRBJ1-1
CAWRRQGGTEAFF
TGTGCCTGGAGGCGACAGGGGGGGACTGAAGCTTTCTTT
>15|TRBD1|TRBV5-1|TRBJ1-4
CASSSGTAVGAELFF
TGCGCCAGCAGCTCTGGGACAGCCGTGGGGGCGGAACTGTTTTTT
>13|-|TRBV6-5|TRBJ1-1
CASSPDTLRGAFF
TGTGCCAGCAGTCCGGACACCCTTCGGGGGGCTTTCTTT
>15|TRBD2|TRBV4-3|TRBJ2-7
CASSQEVASGYEQYF
TGCGCCAGCAGCCAAGAGGTGGCTAGCGGATACGAGCAGTACTTC
>18|-|TRBV6-1|TRBJ2-1
CASSVRGRGGSSYNEQFF
TGTGCCAGCAGTGTTCGGGGACGCGGAGGGAGCTCCTACAATGAGCAGTTCTTC
>16|TRBD1|TRBV6-5|TRBJ2-7
CASSYSAGQVTYEQYF
TGTGCCAGCAGTTACTCGGCGGGACAGGTGACCTACGAGCAGTACTTC
>14|-|TRBV7-2|TRBJ2-7
CASSFERSSYEQYF
TGTGCCAGCAGCTTCGAGCGGAGCTCCTACGAGCAGTACTTC
>14|TRBD2|TRBV7-2|TRBJ2-7
CASSSRTSPDEQYF
TGTGCCAGCAGCTCCAGGACTAGCCCCGACGAGCAGTACTTC
>15|-|TRBV5-8|TRBJ2-6
CASSLGGAGANVLTF
TGTGCCAGCAGCTTGGGGGGGGCTGGGGCCAACGTCCTGACTTTC
>15|TRBD2|TRBV5-1|TRBJ2-5
CASSFSGTSDETQYF
TGCGCCAGCAGCTTCTCGGGGACTAGCGATGAGACCCAGTACTTC
>16|-|TRBV7-3|TRBJ2-6
CASSQSRSSGANVLTF
TGTGCCAGCAGCCAATCACGGAGCTCTGGGGCCAACGTCCTGACTTTC
>14|TRBD1|TRBV10-3|TRBJ1-5
CAISGGQGNQPQHF
TGTGCCATCAGCGGGGGACAGGGAAATCAGCCCCAGCATTTT
>15|-|TRBV2|TRBJ2-7
CASSVGLAPSGEQYF
TGTGCCAGCAGTGTCGGGCTAGCCCCGTCCGGGGAGCAGTACTTC
>12|-|TRBV10-1|TRBJ2-7
CARAYETLEQYF
TGCGCCAGGGCATACGAAACCCTTGAGCAGTACTTC
>15|TRBD2|TRBV28|TRBJ2-7
CASSSRTSRTYEQYF
TGTGCCAGCAGTTCCCGGACTAGCCGCACCTACGAGCAGTACTTC